The rows below give T cell receptor beta chains drawn from one sample of a study of identical twins. TCRdb itself ran the 5' RACE reads through MiXCR, one entry per CDR3 protein. The sample has about 190,000 distinct CDR3 sequences, roughly 15% seen once. The data also belong to a second study, concerning T cells expressing NK-cell markers.

Sequencing was performed on CD8+ T cells sorted from blood. These receptors were taken from a woman younger than 35 in good health. Both conserved end residues are part of each CDR3. The order of the fields is D gene, clone size, V gene, J gene, CDR3 protein, CDR3 DNA. A D gene is named only where the DNA matches it firmly. Clone size is stated in some rows and not others, as once, few, many or a class when expanded.

.	few	TRBV7-6	TRBJ2-2	CASSLAGGTNTGELFF	TGTGCCAGCAGCTTAGCGGGGGGCACGAACACCGGGGAGCTGTTTTTT
.	few	TRBV7-9	TRBJ2-2	CASSLEGTNTGELFF	TGTGCCAGCAGCTTAGAGGGGACGAACACCGGGGAGCTGTTTTTT
TRBD2	few	TRBV2	TRBJ2-2	CASSEAWLAGGPSTGELFF	TGTGCCAGCAGTGAAGCGTGGCTAGCGGGAGGGCCGAGCACCGGGGAGCTGTTTTTT
.	.	TRBV20-1	TRBJ2-2	CSARDEEVRDLTGELFF	TGCAGTGCTAGAGATGAAGAAGTGCGGGACCTCACCGGGGAGCTGTTTTTT
TRBD2	.	TRBV7-9	TRBJ2-5	CASSLLADPRETQYF	TGTGCCAGCAGCTTACTAGCGGACCCCCGGGAGACCCAGTACTTC
.	once	TRBV5-1	TRBJ2-3	CASSSLYRVLRDTQYF	TGCGCCAGCAGCTCACTTTACAGGGTTCTGAGAGATACGCAGTATTTT
.	few	TRBV5-1	TRBJ2-1	CASASESSYNEQFF	TGCGCCAGCGCGTCGGAGTCCTCCTACAATGAGCAGTTCTTC
TRBD1	few	TRBV29-1	TRBJ1-2	CSDRQGAPHGYTF	TGCAGCGATCGACAGGGGGCCCCTCATGGCTACACCTTC
TRBD1	few	TRBV27	TRBJ2-1	CASSLLVGTGIHEQFF	TGTGCCAGCAGTCTCCTCGTAGGGACAGGGATCCATGAGCAGTTCTTC
TRBD1	few	TRBV5-1	TRBJ1-2	CASSFGTGVNVNYGYTF	TGCGCCAGCAGCTTCGGGACAGGGGTTAACGTGAACTATGGCTACACCTTC
TRBD2	.	TRBV7-6	TRBJ2-3	CASSLAGGLAVTDTQYF	TGTGCCAGCAGCTTAGCGGGTGGACTAGCCGTCACAGATACGCAGTATTTT
.	.	TRBV12-3/TRBV12-4	TRBJ1-2	CASRTTQEANYGYTF	TGTGCCAGCAGAACTACCCAAGAGGCTAACTATGGCTACACCTTC
.	few	TRBV12-3/TRBV12-4	TRBJ1-5	CASSAGFQPQHF	TGTGCCAGCAGTGCAGGGTTTCAGCCCCAGCATTTT
.	few	TRBV6-1	TRBJ2-4	CASTPTGGNIQYF	TGTGCCAGCACTCCGACAGGAGGAAACATTCAGTACTTC
.	few	TRBV7-9	TRBJ2-7	CASSLALPRTYEQYF	TGTGCCAGCAGCTTAGCGCTCCCCCGTACCTACGAGCAGTACTTC
.	few	TRBV7-2	TRBJ2-7	CATPGTQDPYEQYF	TGTGCCACCCCCGGGACCCAAGACCCCTACGAGCAGTACTTC
TRBD2	.	TRBV6-4	TRBJ2-7	CASSDSRVRGGTSYEQYF	TGTGCCAGCAGTGACTCCCGGGTGCGGGGGGGTACCTCCTACGAGCAGTACTTC
TRBD2	.	TRBV3-1	TRBJ2-1	CASSTSGRNEQFF	TGTGCCAGCAGCACTAGCGGGAGAAATGAGCAGTTCTTC
.	.	TRBV25-1	TRBJ2-7	CASSELVRGADEQYF	TGTGCCAGCAGTGAACTGGTCAGGGGGGCGGACGAGCAGTACTTC
TRBD2	few	TRBV10-1	TRBJ2-1	CASSATSGSSYNEQFF	TGCGCCAGCAGCGCGACTAGCGGAAGCTCCTACAATGAGCAGTTCTTC
.	.	TRBV12-3/TRBV12-4	TRBJ2-1	CASSPPSDEQFF	TGTGCCAGCAGTCCCCCAAGCGATGAGCAGTTCTTC
.	many	TRBV5-1	TRBJ2-2	CASSLEGTGELFF	TGTGCCAGCAGCCTAGAGGGTACCGGGGAGCTGTTTTTT
TRBD1	.	TRBV18	TRBJ2-7	CASSPPGQGGYEQYF	TGTGCCAGCTCACCACCGGGACAGGGAGGCTACGAGCAGTACTTC